The text below deals with one TCR beta chain. This specimen belongs to a study of control samples from healthy donors and cancer patients. Germline CDR1 is LGHDT and CDR2 is YNNKEL (reference sequence). The CDR3 length is 17 residues. Trimming took off 1 base at V and 6 bases at J, with 21 bases between the two ends. TCRdb's copy holds only in-frame clones and misses some; the assay was immunoSEQ multiplex PCR. The sample has roughly 100,000 clones; just over 90% are singletons. The sequencing sample was made of blood. This rearrangement joins TRBV3-1 (or the pseudogene TRBV3-2) to TRBJ1-1; no reliable D call. The receptor was derived from a woman under 30 in good health. The CDR3 coding sequence is TGTGCCAGCAGCCAAGGTATTATGCCGGAGAGGGTCGCTGAAGCTTTCTTT. This gives the protein CASSQGIMPERVAEAFF.